Listed here are 31 T cell receptor beta chains from one sample, sequenced in a study of blood T cell repertoires in COVID-19. This table comes from immunoSEQ multiplex PCR, and its TCRdb copy is limited to in-frame clones, with some not included. The table lists 120,000 to 150,000 clones, around 91% of them singletons. The sequencing input was peripheral blood. The source of these receptors is a man aged 18 to 30 with COVID-19, enrolled during active disease.

The CDR3 is CASSHLPYRLADYTDTQYF. The CDR3 bases are TGCGCCAGCAGCCACCTCCCCTACCGACTAGCAGATTACACAGATACGCAGTATTTT. The J gene is TRBJ2-3, the V gene TRBV4-1; 7 bases agree with TRBD2. Looked up from germline, CDR1 is MGHRA and CDR2 is YSYEKL. V lost 3 bases, J lost 2 bases, and 17 bases stayed unmatched. The CDR3 sequence is 19 residues long.

V usage is TRBV7-8 and J usage is TRBJ2-7; 8 bases map to TRBD1. Trimming cost V 4 bases and J 4 bases; bases outside gene matches: 9. CDR3 length: 15 residues. Germline-derived CDR1 and CDR2 are SGHVS and FQNEAQ. CDR3: CASSSTGALRYEQYF. CDR3 in DNA: TGTGCCAGCAGCTCGACAGGGGCCCTAAGGTACGAGCAGTACTTC.

The V call is TRBV11-2, the J call TRBJ2-6; perhaps TRBD1 as D (6 bases). Germline CDR1 is SGHAT and CDR2 is FQNNGV. The CDR3 is made up of 18 amino acids. V lost 5 bases and J lost 1, with 18 bases in between. The CDR3 DNA follows: TGTGCCAGCAGCCAGCGACAGGTCGCATTATCTGGGGCCAACGTCCTGACTTTC. This sequence encodes CASSQRQVALSGANVLTF. Based on the CDR3 plus reference TRBV11-2 and TRBJ2-6, the full variable domain is EAGVAQSPRYKIIEKRQSVAFWCNPISGHATLYWYQQILGQGPKLLIQFQNNGVVDDSQLPKDRFSAERLKGVDSTLKIQPAKLEDSAVYLCASSQRQVALSGANVLTFGAGSRLTVL.

This chain links TRBV30 with TRBJ1-6, with 7 bases matching TRBD1. Trimming removed 5 bases from V and 10 bases from J; junction bases left unmatched: 11. This CDR3 is 14 amino acids long. The germline V gene encodes CDR1 GTSNPN and CDR2 SVGIG (reference sequence). For the CDR3, the DNA is TGTGCCTGGGAAAACAGGGGAATAGGATCACCCCTCCACTTT. It is translated as CAWENRGIGSPLHF.

This chain uses TRBV30 with TRBJ2-3; D is possibly TRBD1 (6 bases). Germline assignment: CDR1 GTSNPN and CDR2 SVGIG (reference sequence). The CDR3 totals 13 residues. V was clipped by 4 bases and J by 2 bases, with 10 bases between them. CDR3 DNA sequence: TGTGCCTGGACCGGACAGTTCACAGATACGCAGTATTTT. Amino acid sequence: CAWTGQFTDTQYF.

The chain is built from TRBV20-1 and TRBJ2-7, with 7 bases fitting TRBD1. This CDR3 region has 15 residues. The germline V gene encodes CDR1 DFQATT and CDR2 SNEGSKA (reference sequence). After removal of 3 bases from V and 1 base from J, the junction contained 9 bases not matched to a gene. CDR3 sequence: CSASNRGRASYEQYF. CDR3 coding DNA: TGCAGTGCTAGTAACAGGGGCAGAGCATCCTACGAGCAGTACTTC.

CDR3 in amino acids: CATSRDGGTNAYEQYF. CDR3 sequence (DNA): TGTGCCACCAGCAGAGATGGCGGGACTAACGCCTACGAGCAGTACTTC. The rearrangement joins TRBV15 to TRBJ2-7, with 7 bases fitting TRBD2. Germline values: CDR1 LNHNV, CDR2 YYDKDF (reference sequence). The J segment lost 2 bases and the V segment lost 0 bases, leaving 7 bases of the junction unmatched. The CDR3 sequence is 16 residues long. The full variable domain, in which reference TRBV15 and TRBJ2-7 provide the parts outside the CDR3, is DAMVIQNPRYQVTQFGKPVTLSCSQTLNHNVMYWYQQKSSQAPKLLFHYYDKDFNNEADTPDNFQSRRPNTSFCFLDIRSPGLGDTAMYLCATSRDGGTNAYEQYFGPGTRLTVT.

Points on this clone: A read error may produce the germline difference seen at one junction end. This chain links TRBV11-3 with TRBJ1-4; weak D call: TRBD1 (5 bases). This CDR3 has 13 residues. Per germline, CDR1 SGHNT and CDR2 YENEEA. CDR3 loop: CASRQGRDEKLLF. DNA of the CDR3: TGTGCCAGCCGCCAGGGAAGAGATGAAAAACTGCTTTTT. The full variable domain, completed using reference TRBV11-3 and TRBJ1-4, is EAGVVQSPRYKIIEKKQPVAFWCNPISGHNTLYWYLQNLGQGPELLIRYENEEAVDDSQLPKDRFSAERLKGVDSTLKIQPAELGDSAVYLCASRQGRDEKLLFGSGTQLSVL.

V gene TRBV27 combines with J gene TRBJ2-7, with 12 bases fitting TRBD2. Germline trimming cut 6 bases from V and 6 bases from J; bases unmatched to any gene: 6. There are 14 residues in the CDR3. The germline gives CDR1 MNHEY, CDR2 SMNVEV (reference sequence). The DNA for the CDR3 is TGTGCCAGCAGACCACTAGCGGGAGGTGGCGAGCAGTACTTC. As protein: CASRPLAGGGEQYF.

The chain is built from TRBV5-4 and TRBJ2-7; a possible D gene is TRBD2 (7 bases). CDR3 length equals 14 residues. Germline-derived CDR1 and CDR2 are SGHNT and YYREEE (reference sequence). The V gene lost 1 base and the J gene lost 4 bases, with 12 bases spanning the gap. Here the CDR3 reads CASSLRGAPYEQYF. The CDR3 region has the DNA TGTGCCAGCAGCTTGCGGGGGGCACCATACGAGCAGTACTTC.

This sequence joins TRBV29-1 and TRBJ1-6; 7 positions match TRBD1. Germline V gene data show CDR1 as SQVTM and CDR2 as ANQGSEA. The CDR3 is 12 residues long. The DNA of the CDR3 is TGCGCAGGGGGCTCCTATAATTCACCCCTCCACTTT. Its protein product is CAGGSYNSPLHF.

The chain links TRBV5-4 to TRBJ2-1; D may be TRBD2 (7 bases). Trimming removed 4 bases at V and 8 bases at J, with 22 bases between. CDR1 SGHNT and CDR2 YYREEE come from the germline V gene (reference sequence). This CDR3 contains 16 residues. The CDR3, as DNA: TGTGCCAGCAGCCATGGTGGGGGGGCTCCAGTAGATGAGCAGTTCTTC. Amino acid sequence: CASSHGGGAPVDEQFF.

The chain employs TRBV19 and TRBJ2-6, with D tentatively TRBD1 (6 bases). Per the germline V gene, CDR1 is LNHDA and CDR2 is SQIVND (reference sequence). This CDR3 region has 15 residues. V lost 7 bases and J 2 bases, leaving 12 bases between the germline ends. CDR3 bases: TGTGCCAGTAATACAGGGTCCCCTGGGGCCAACGTCCTGACTTTC. As protein: CASNTGSPGANVLTF.

The rearrangement joins TRBV10-3 to TRBJ2-3; D is undetermined. Per the germline V gene, CDR1 is ENHRY and CDR2 is SYGVKD. V lost 8 bases and J 5 bases, leaving 8 bases between the germline ends. This CDR3 is 11 amino acids long. The CDR3 sequence: CAIGAIDTQYF. The CDR3 nucleotides are TGTGCCATCGGAGCGATAGATACGCAGTATTTT.

The genes are TRBV30 and TRBJ2-7, with 8 bases that match TRBD1. J lost 9 bases, V lost 3 bases, and 16 bases had no gene match. Looked up from germline, CDR1 is GTSNPN and CDR2 is SVGIG (reference sequence). The CDR3 totals 15 residues. The CDR3, as DNA: TGTGCCTGGAGCCGAGGGACAGGCCCCTTCGTGGGGCAGTACTTC. Protein: CAWSRGTGPFVGQYF.

This clone was counted a few times. The chain couples TRBV9 to TRBJ2-7, with 7 bases identical to TRBD1. The CDR3 loop spans 17 amino acids. Looked up from germline, CDR1 is SGDLS and CDR2 is YYNGEE. J lost 2 bases, V lost 3 bases, and 14 bases had no gene match. The CDR3 is CASSARDRLDPTYEQYF. CDR3 coding DNA: TGTGCCAGCAGCGCCCGGGACAGACTCGACCCCACCTACGAGCAGTACTTC. The full variable domain, completed using reference TRBV9 and TRBJ2-7, is DSGVTQTPKHLITATGQRVTLRCSPRSGDLSVYWYQQSLDQGLQFLIQYYNGEERAKGNILERFSAQQFPDLHSELNLSSLELGDSALYFCASSARDRLDPTYEQYFGPGTRLTVT.

J is TRBJ2-3 and V is TRBV18; the match to TRBD2 covers 10 bases. The CDR3 extends over 20 amino acids. Germline CDR1 and CDR2: KGHSH and LQKENI. V shed 0 bases and J 4 bases; nucleotides not matched to a gene: 16. Here the CDR3 reads CASSPPRGSGRATPADTQYF. In DNA form, the CDR3 reads TGTGCCAGCTCACCACCCCGGGGAAGCGGGAGGGCCACTCCAGCAGATACGCAGTATTTT.

The rearrangement uses TRBV27 and TRBJ2-7; the D gene is possibly TRBD2 (6 bases). Between the trimmed V and J ends, which lost 4 bases and 7 bases, there was a span of 14 bases. CDR1 is MNHEY, CDR2 SMNVEV, per germline (reference sequence). The CDR3 spans 13 residues. CDR3 sequence: CASSWIGGKEQYF. The CDR3 nucleotides read TGTGCCAGCAGTTGGATAGGCGGGAAGGAGCAGTACTTC.

The CDR3: CASSIPGYGKNIQYF. CDR3 bases: TGTGCCAGTAGTATACCGGGTTACGGCAAAAACATTCAGTACTTC. The chain combines TRBV19 with TRBJ2-4, with D unresolved. CDR3 length: 15 amino acids. With 2 bases removed from V and 3 bases from J, the gap between germline ends came to 11 bases. Germline V gene data show CDR1 as LNHDA and CDR2 as SQIVND (reference sequence).

CDR3 sequence: CASSLTSGITDTQYF. CDR3 coding DNA: TGTGCCAGCAGCTTAACTAGCGGGATAACAGATACGCAGTATTTT. The rearrangement links TRBV7-2 to TRBJ2-3; 10 bases align to TRBD2. CDR3 size: 15 residues. Germline assignment: CDR1 SGHTA and CDR2 FQGNSA. V gave up 2 bases and J gave up 3 bases; unmatched junction bases: 2. The entire variable domain, with the rest obtained from reference TRBV7-2 and TRBJ2-3, is as follows: GAGVSQSPSNKVTEKGKDVELRCDPISGHTALYWYRQSLGQGLEFLIYFQGNSAPDKSGLPSDRFSAERTGGSVSTLTIQRTQQEDSAVYLCASSLTSGITDTQYFGPGTRLTVL.

The gene calls are TRBV6-1 and TRBJ2-7, with TRBD2 matching over 8 bases. CDR3 length: 18 amino acids. The V gene's germline CDR1 is MNHNS and CDR2 SASEGT. Trimming took 0 bases from V and 2 from J; bases not matched to a gene: 12. The CDR3 sequence: CASSEAGINSGTPYEQYF. CDR3 bases: TGTGCCAGCAGTGAAGCTGGGATAAATAGCGGGACCCCCTACGAGCAGTACTTC.

Worth noting for this clone: Other DNA sequences from this sample encode an identical CDR3 as well. This rearrangement joins TRBV28 to TRBJ1-5, with TRBD1 as a possible D gene (6 bases). With 5 bases removed from V and 3 bases from J, the gap between germline ends came to 8 bases. Germline V gives CDR1 MDHEN, CDR2 SYDVKM. The CDR3 spans 13 residues. Written as DNA, the CDR3 is TGTGCCAGCAGTCGGACAGTCAATCAGCCCCAGCATTTT. Its protein product is CASSRTVNQPQHF.

This chain links TRBV11-2 with TRBJ2-5; D is possibly TRBD2 (6 bases). Per germline, CDR1 SGHAT and CDR2 FQNNGV. Trimming cost V 8 bases and J 9 bases, with 13 bases left between them. The CDR3 covers 11 residues. The CDR3 nucleotides read TGTGCCAGCTTTATCGGGGAGGCCCAGTACTTC. It is translated as CASFIGEAQYF.

The chain combines TRBV20-1 with TRBJ2-7; D gene unclear. The V and J ends lost 0 bases and 3 bases respectively, with 3 bases between them. There are 11 residues in the CDR3. Germline V CDR1 and CDR2: DFQATT, SNEGSKA (reference sequence). CDR3 sequence (DNA): TGCAGTGCTAGAGACCACTACGAGCAGTACTTC. Protein sequence: CSARDHYEQYF.

V is TRBV6-1 and J is TRBJ1-5; D unresolved. Germline V lookup: CDR1 MNHNS, CDR2 SASEGT. V dropped 1 base and J dropped 4 bases, with 14 bases sitting between them. The CDR3 is 16 amino acids. CDR3 coding DNA: TGTGCCAGCAGTGAAGTAAGTGGTCGGGGAAATCAGCCCCAGCATTTT. Its translation: CASSEVSGRGNQPQHF.

V is TRBV6-5 and J is TRBJ2-3; 7 nucleotides agree with TRBD1. The germline V gene has CDR1 MNHEY and CDR2 SVGAGI. V trimming: 4 bases; J trimming: 3 bases; junction bases outside the gene matches: 10. The CDR3 runs 16 residues. The CDR3 sequence is CASSSTGVLGTDTQYF. The CDR3 DNA sequence: TGTGCCAGCAGTTCCACAGGGGTACTAGGTACAGATACGCAGTATTTT.

The chain has TRBV27 and TRBJ2-7; D possibly corresponds to TRBD2 (6 bases). Between the trimmed V and J ends, which lost 2 bases and 3 bases, there was a span of 11 bases. CDR1 and CDR2 (germline): MNHEY, SMNVEV (reference sequence). This CDR3 is built from 14 residues. Here the CDR3 reads CASSLVGLYYEQYF. The CDR3 region has the DNA TGTGCCAGCAGTTTAGTGGGACTCTACTACGAGCAGTACTTC.

The chain couples TRBV2 to TRBJ2-3; no clear D gene. Per the germline V gene, CDR1 is SNHLY and CDR2 is FYNNEI. The CDR3 has 13 amino acids. V dropped 4 bases and J dropped 9 bases, with 14 bases sitting between them. The CDR3 nucleotides read TGTGCCAGCAGTGGGCTTCGGAGCCGAACGCAGTATTTT. Amino acid sequence: CASSGLRSRTQYF.

Only one count was recorded for this clone. The rearrangement joins TRBV13 to TRBJ2-1; TRBD2 matches 8 bases. CDR1 and CDR2 (germline): PRHDT, FYEKMQ (reference sequence). This CDR3 spans 17 amino acids. V was pared by 10 bases and J by 5 bases, with 19 bases of the junction left unmatched. CDR3 region: CAILRAGASGANNEQFF. For the CDR3, the DNA is TGTGCCATCCTCCGAGCGGGAGCCAGTGGGGCGAACAATGAGCAGTTCTTC.

This clone was picked up one time. This chain connects TRBV4-3 to TRBJ1-2; the D is unclear. The V and J ends lost 1 base and 4 bases respectively, with 10 bases between them. The germline V gene encodes CDR1 LGHNA and CDR2 YSLEER. The CDR3 runs 14 residues. CDR3 in amino acids: CASSQGSGVYGYTF. The DNA for the CDR3 is TGCGCCAGCAGCCAAGGTAGTGGAGTCTATGGCTACACCTTC.

This sequence joins TRBV27 and TRBJ2-3; the D is unclear. The CDR3 runs to 12 residues. Trimming shortened V by 7 bases and J by 4 bases, and 9 bases separated the two germline ends. Germline V gene sequence: CDR1 MNHEY, CDR2 SMNVEV (reference sequence). CDR3 nucleotides: TGTGCCAGCACCAGTTCCGCAGATACGCAGTATTTT. As protein: CASTSSADTQYF.